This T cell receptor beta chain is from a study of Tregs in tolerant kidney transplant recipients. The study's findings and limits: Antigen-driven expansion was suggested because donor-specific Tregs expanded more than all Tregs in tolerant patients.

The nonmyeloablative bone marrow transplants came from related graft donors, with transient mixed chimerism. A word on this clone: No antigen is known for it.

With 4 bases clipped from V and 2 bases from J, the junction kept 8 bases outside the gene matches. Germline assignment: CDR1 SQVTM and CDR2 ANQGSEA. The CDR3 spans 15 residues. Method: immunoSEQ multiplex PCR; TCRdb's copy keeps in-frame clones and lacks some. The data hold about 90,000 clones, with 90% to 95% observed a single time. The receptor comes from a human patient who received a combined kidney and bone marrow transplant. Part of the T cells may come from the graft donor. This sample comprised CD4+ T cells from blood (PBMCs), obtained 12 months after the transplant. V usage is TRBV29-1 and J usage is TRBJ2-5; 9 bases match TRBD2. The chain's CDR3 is CSVVDSGGSQETQYF. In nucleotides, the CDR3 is TGCAGCGTTGTAGATAGCGGGGGATCACAAGAGACCCAGTACTTC.